Listed below are T cell receptor beta chains from one sample, sequenced in a study of beta chain features in type 1 diabetes. Only in-frame clones appear in the TCRdb table, and some are missing; sequencing was by immunoSEQ multiplex PCR. The data contain 600,000 to 700,000 clones, about an eighth of them singletons. Sequencing input: naive CD4+ T cells from blood. The origin of the receptors is a man aged 18 to 35 with type 1 diabetes. CDR3s include the opening cysteine and the closing phenylalanine or tryptophan. D genes are given only for firm matches. Expanded clones are given a class, and other clones once, few, many or no size at all.

TRBD1 | TRBJ2-7 | TRBV18 | NA | TGTGCCAGTCTTCCCGGACAGGGAAGGGAGCAGTACTTC | CASLPGQGREQYF
TRBD1 | TRBJ2-6 | TRBV4-1 | NA | TGCGCCAGCAGCCCTTCCCGGTGGACAGGGGGTCCGGGGGCCAACGTCCTGACTTTC | CASSPSRWTGGPGANVLTF
NA | TRBJ2-7 | TRBV29-1 | few | TGCAGCGTTGAAGGTGCTTCCTGGAAGGAGCAGTACTTC | CSVEGASWKEQYF
TRBD1 | TRBJ2-5 | TRBV19 | few | TGTGCCAGTACCGGGACAGCCCAAGAGACCCAGTACTTC | CASTGTAQETQYF
NA | TRBJ2-5 | TRBV4-1 | NA | TGCGCCAGCAGTCGATCCCCTCAGGGTTACTCACAAGAGACCCAGTACTTC | CASSRSPQGYSQETQYF
NA | TRBJ2-7 | TRBV5-1 | NA | TGCGCCAGCAGCCGCTCGGACTCCTACGAGCAGTACTTC | CASSRSDSYEQYF
NA | TRBJ2-4 | TRBV14 | NA | TGTGCCAGCAGCCACTCGGGAGTTTCCGACAAAAACATTCAGTACTTC | CASSHSGVSDKNIQYF
TRBD1 | TRBJ1-6 | TRBV30 | NA | TGTGCCTGGAGTGTACAGGGGAGTTTGGTTTCACCCCTCCACTTT | CAWSVQGSLVSPLHF
NA | TRBJ1-1 | TRBV2 | NA | TGTGCCAGCAGGACAGAGAGTTTGAACACTGAAGCTTTCTTT | CASRTESLNTEAFF
NA | TRBJ1-5 | TRBV2 | few | TGTGCCAGCATCGGACAGAAAGGTCAGCCCCAGCATTTT | CASIGQKGQPQHF
NA | TRBJ1-3 | TRBV29-1 | few | TGCAGCGTGGCAGGGCTCCCAGGAAACACCATATATTTT | CSVAGLPGNTIYF
NA | TRBJ1-5 | TRBV5-1 | few | TGCGCCAGCAGCGGAGGGTCAAATCAGCCCCAGCATTTT | CASSGGSNQPQHF
TRBD2 | TRBJ2-7 | TRBV6-6 | few | TGTGCCTGCGCTAAGCGGGGGGGCCGGTACGAGCAGTACTTC | CACAKRGGRYEQYF
NA | TRBJ1-6 | TRBV5-1 | few | TGCGCCAGCAGCTTGGAAGTGAATTCACCCCTCCACTTT | CASSLEVNSPLHF
NA | TRBJ2-7 | TRBV20-1 | few | TGCAGTGCTAGAGCAGGGGTCGAGCAGTACTTC | CSARAGVEQYF
TRBD1 | TRBJ1-2 | TRBV18 | few | TGTGCCAGCTCATCTCTGGACAGGGACAACTATGGCTACACCTTC | CASSSLDRDNYGYTF
NA | TRBJ2-5 | TRBV7-2 | NA | TGTGCCAGCAGCTTATTCTTAGAAGAGACCCAGTACTTC | CASSLFLEETQYF
NA | TRBJ2-2 | TRBV30 | NA | TGTGCCTGGATGGAGTCTCCCGGGGAGCTGTTTTTT | CAWMESPGELFF
NA | TRBJ2-7 | TRBV2 | NA | TGTGCCAGCAGTGAAGCGGTTTACGAGCAGTACTTC | CASSEAVYEQYF
TRBD1 | TRBJ1-6 | TRBV6-5 | few | TGTGCCAGCAGTTACTCCTCAGGGGGCGATTCACCCCTCCACTTT | CASSYSSGGDSPLHF
NA | TRBJ1-2 | TRBV9 | NA | TGTGCCAGCAGCGCCGGACGGCCCTATGGCTACACCTTC | CASSAGRPYGYTF
TRBD2 | TRBJ2-3 | TRBV18 | few | TGTGCCAGCTCACCGTCCCTTAGCGGGCGGGGAGATACGCAGTATTTT | CASSPSLSGRGDTQYF
TRBD1 | TRBJ2-5 | TRBV10-3 | few | TGTGCCATCAGTGCTAGGGACAGTCAAGAGACCCAGTACTTC | CAISARDSQETQYF
TRBD2 | TRBJ2-3 | TRBV4-2 | few | TGTGCCAGCAGCCAAGATCAGCCAGCGGGGGGGCGAGCAGATACGCAGTATTTT | CASSQDQPAGGRADTQYF
NA | TRBJ1-2 | TRBV30 | NA | TGTGCCTGGAGACGAAGCCAGACCTATGGCTACACCTTC | CAWRRSQTYGYTF
TRBD2 | TRBJ2-3 | TRBV5-1 | few | TGCGCCAGCAGCAGCGGGGCCACAGATACGCAGTATTTT | CASSSGATDTQYF
NA | TRBJ2-7 | TRBV15 | few | TGTGCCACCAGCAGAGCCTACGGGCTTTCGTTAAGCTCCTACGAGCAGTACTTC | CATSRAYGLSLSSYEQYF
NA | TRBJ2-7 | TRBV28 | NA | TGTGCCAGCAGCCTCGGAGGAACTTTCAGCTCCTACGAGCAGTACTTC | CASSLGGTFSSYEQYF
NA | TRBJ1-1 | TRBV6-5 | few | TGTGCCAGCAGTCCGTCCCGGGACGGGAATGAAGCTTTCTTT | CASSPSRDGNEAFF